The T cell receptor beta chain described here comes from a study of identical twins. General study results and limits: The degree of excess twin sharing was weaker in beta out-of-frame sequences. The presence of invariant MAIT and iNKT cells could partly confound analyses of zero-insertion sequences. The study reached conclusions through statistical analysis that was cross-sectional, not following the same donors.

The germline gives CDR1 SGDLS, CDR2 YYNGEE. The ends lost 1 base at V and 3 bases at J; junction bases unmatched: 7. The CDR3 consists of 16 residues. With template switching, a universal primer site was added, and the cDNA carried unique molecular identifiers. TCRdb reprocessed the 5' RACE reads with MiXCR, giving one entry per CDR3 protein. The sample lists hundreds of thousands of distinct CDR3 sequences, 8.6% occurring once. This clonotype was seen only a few times. Its cognate antigen is unknown. In addition, the sample was reused for a study of yellow fever vaccine responses in identical twins.

This TCR derives from a woman younger than 30 in good health. The chain joins TRBV9 to TRBJ2-1; 7 bases fit TRBD2. The sample comprised PBMCs. The CDR3 region has the DNA TGTGCCAGCAGCGTACGAGGGAGGGGTGGCTACAATGAGCAGTTCTTC. This gives the protein CASSVRGRGGYNEQFF.